Detailed here is one T cell receptor (beta chain). As yet, its antigen is unknown. The sample comes from a study of OX40 agonist ivuxolimab in advanced cancers. Study summary: Participants averaged 60 years of age (range about 23 to 80) and were 82.7% male. Study-level findings and limits: Clonal expansion from baseline to week 6 occurred in both CD4+ and CD8+ T cells. There were also nonresponders showing low normalized T-cell clonal expansion.

The table came from immunoSEQ multiplex PCR; TCRdb's copy has only in-frame clones and leaves some out. The sample holds tens of thousands of clones, over 60% seen once. Germline CDR1 reads LNHDA; CDR2 reads SQIVND (reference sequence). The CDR3 extends over 16 amino acids. With 0 bases removed from V and 4 bases from J, the gap between germline ends came to 13 bases. J is TRBJ1-5 and V is TRBV19; D gene uncertain. Sequenced material: CD4+ or CD8+ T cells sorted from blood, taken in a trial of the OX40 agonist ivuxolimab. This sequence was found in an adult with an advanced solid tumor such as melanoma, head and neck, liver or kidney cancer. This CDR3 is CASSIDGRQSNQPQHF. In nucleotides, the CDR3 is TGTGCCAGTAGTATAGATGGGCGGCAGAGTAATCAGCCCCAGCATTTT. The entire variable domain, with the rest obtained from reference TRBV19 and TRBJ1-5, is as follows: DGGITQSPKYLFRKEGQNVTLSCEQNLNHDAMYWYRQDPGQGLRLIYYSQIVNDFQKGDIAEGYSVSREKKESFPLTVTSAQKNPTAFYLCASSIDGRQSNQPQHFGDGTRLSIL.